These 21 T cell receptor beta chains share one sample of origin, sequenced in a study of control samples from healthy donors and cancer patients. This table comes from immunoSEQ multiplex PCR, and its TCRdb copy is limited to in-frame clones, with some not included. The data show 400,000 to 450,000 clones, 90% seen once. What was sequenced was PBMCs. Every receptor here comes from a man between 40 and 49 years old with head and neck cancer.

The chain combines TRBV6-2 or TRBV6-3 with TRBJ1-5; tentatively, D is TRBD1 (6 bases). In germline, CDR1 is MNHEY, CDR2 SVGEGT. The CDR3 has 13 residues. Trimming pared 6 bases from V and 7 bases from J, leaving 13 bases between. CDR3 amino acids: CASSMGGRQPQHF. The CDR3 coding sequence is TGTGCCAGCAGCATGGGGGGGCGGCAGCCCCAGCATTTT.

V usage is TRBV9 and J usage is TRBJ1-2, with TRBD1 identical over 8 bases. Per the germline V gene, CDR1 is SGDLS and CDR2 is YYNGEE. The CDR3 extends over 14 amino acids. V shed 7 bases, J shed 2 bases, and the junction held 7 bases outside the gene matches. In nucleotides, the CDR3 is TGTGCCAGCGGGAACAGGGGGGCGAACTATGGCTACACCTTC. Its protein is CASGNRGANYGYTF. Full variable domain (missing parts from reference TRBV9 and TRBJ1-2): DSGVTQTPKHLITATGQRVTLRCSPRSGDLSVYWYQQSLDQGLQFLIQYYNGEERAKGNILERFSAQQFPDLHSELNLSSLELGDSALYFCASGNRGANYGYTFGSGTRLTVV.

CDR3 sequence: CASSRLDRVTDTQYF. In nucleotides, the CDR3 is TGTGCCAGCAGTCGCCTGGACAGGGTCACAGATACGCAGTATTTT. The chain joins TRBV6-5 to TRBJ2-3, with 8 bases identical to TRBD1. The V gene's germline CDR1 is MNHEY and CDR2 SVGAGI. Germline trimming cut 5 bases from V and 2 bases from J; bases unmatched to any gene: 6. CDR3 length equals 15 residues.

The J gene is TRBJ1-1, the V gene TRBV11-2; tentatively, D is TRBD1 (5 bases). The ends were cut back, 5 bases at V and 3 bases at J, with 13 bases in the middle. The CDR3 totals 14 residues. The V gene's germline CDR1 is SGHAT and CDR2 FQNNGV. CDR3: CASSRRRDHTEAFF. CDR3 sequence (DNA): TGTGCCAGCAGCCGGCGCAGGGATCACACTGAAGCTTTCTTT.

The chain links TRBV11-2 to TRBJ1-4; D is ambiguous. This CDR3 has 13 amino acids. Trimming left V 4 bases short and J 8 bases short, with 11 bases between. The germline gives CDR1 SGHAT, CDR2 FQNNGV. The DNA for the CDR3 is TGTGCCAGCAGCTCCCTGCCAGGCGAAAAACTGTTTTTT. Protein product: CASSSLPGEKLFF.

The chain recombines TRBV9 with TRBJ2-7; D is possibly TRBD1 (6 bases). V gave up 2 bases and J gave up 1 base, with 10 bases separating them. The CDR3 sequence is 14 residues long. In germline, CDR1 is SGDLS, CDR2 YYNGEE. This CDR3 is CASSVRQDSYEQYF. The CDR3 DNA sequence: TGTGCCAGCAGCGTCAGACAGGATTCCTACGAGCAGTACTTC.

This chain uses TRBV6-5 with TRBJ1-3; D is possibly TRBD1 (5 bases). CDR3 length: 13 amino acids. Per germline, CDR1 MNHEY and CDR2 SVGAGI. V was cut by 6 bases and J by 7 bases, with 13 bases left in between. This CDR3 is CASSPGLKNTIYF. The CDR3, as DNA: TGTGCCAGCAGCCCGGGACTCAAGAACACCATATATTTT.

The chain is built from TRBV7-9 and TRBJ2-5, with 13 nucleotides matching TRBD2. V lost 6 bases to trimming and J lost 4 bases; unmatched junction nucleotides: 14. Looked up from germline, CDR1 is SEHNR and CDR2 is FQNEAQ (reference sequence). This CDR3 region has 18 residues. The CDR3 nucleotides read TGTGCCAGCAGTAAGACTAGCGGGGGGCTCGTATGGGGAGAGACCCAGTACTTC. Translating it yields CASSKTSGGLVWGETQYF.

This clone was detected a few times. Other DNA sequences in the same sample also yield this CDR3. The J gene is TRBJ1-5, the V gene TRBV7-9; unclear D gene. Trimming removed 1 base at V and 0 bases at J, with 7 bases between. Germline assignment: CDR1 SEHNR and CDR2 FQNEAQ (reference sequence). The CDR3 loop spans 15 amino acids. The chain's CDR3 is CASSLGTGSNQPQHF. CDR3 in DNA: TGTGCCAGCAGCTTAGGAACGGGTAGCAATCAGCCCCAGCATTTT.

The genes are TRBV28 and TRBJ1-3; the D is unclear. CDR1 and CDR2 (germline): MDHEN, SYDVKM. This CDR3 is built from 14 residues. Trimming stripped 7 bases from V and 0 bases from J, with 10 bases between. Written as DNA, the CDR3 is TGTGCCAGCACTTTGCAGGTCTCTGGAAACACCATATATTTT. This codes for CASTLQVSGNTIYF.

The chain uses TRBV5-1 and TRBJ2-1, with D unresolved. With 1 base removed from V and 6 bases from J, the gap between germline ends came to 8 bases. The CDR3 runs 13 residues. Germline V gene sequence: CDR1 SGHRS, CDR2 YFSETQ. The CDR3 here is CASSLSRSNEQFF. CDR3 DNA: TGCGCCAGCAGCTTGAGTCGGTCCAATGAGCAGTTCTTC.

The chain is built from TRBV5-1 and TRBJ1-3; D perhaps matches TRBD1 (5 bases). The ends were cut back, 5 bases at V and 4 bases at J, with 13 bases in the middle. Germline CDR1 is SGHRS and CDR2 is YFSETQ. The CDR3 length is 14 residues. The CDR3 loop reads CASSLGDPGNTIYF. In nucleotides, the CDR3 is TGCGCCAGCAGTTTAGGGGATCCCGGAAACACCATATATTTT. The full variable domain, its missing parts supplied by reference TRBV5-1 and TRBJ1-3, is KAGVTQTPRYLIKTRGQQVTLSCSPISGHRSVSWYQQTPGQGLQFLFEYFSETQRNKGNFPGRFSGRQFSNSRSEMNVSTLELGDSALYLCASSLGDPGNTIYFGEGSWLTVV.

This clone appeared once. This sequence joins TRBV5-4 and TRBJ2-1; D is uncertain. Trimming took 4 bases from V and 5 from J, leaving 19 bases between them. In germline, CDR1 is SGHNT, CDR2 YYREEE (reference sequence). CDR3 length equals 16 residues. DNA of the CDR3: TGTGCCAGCAGCCTCCCTGGACCCCTAAGTAACAATGAGCAGTTCTTC. This translates into CASSLPGPLSNNEQFF.

This chain uses TRBV28 with TRBJ2-7, with D possibly called TRBD1 or TRBD2 (5 bases each). This CDR3 region has 11 residues. The germline V and J ends were trimmed by 3 bases and 9 bases, with 9 bases remaining between them. Germline CDR1 and CDR2: MDHEN and SYDVKM. The CDR3 loop is CASSFGDGQYF. The DNA for the CDR3 is TGTGCCAGCAGTTTCGGGGACGGGCAGTACTTC. Combining the CDR3 with reference TRBV28 and TRBJ2-7 gives the whole variable domain DVKVTQSSRYLVKRTGEKVFLECVQDMDHENMFWYRQDPGLGLRLIYFSYDVKMKEKGDIPEGYSVSREKKERFSLILESASTNQTSMYLCASSFGDGQYFGPGTRLTVT.

A note on this clone: The same CDR3 can be traced to other DNA sequences in this sample. The rearrangement links TRBV11-2 to TRBJ1-1; weak D call: TRBD1 (5 bases). The V and J ends lost 1 base and 1 base respectively, with 7 bases between them. The germline V gene encodes CDR1 SGHAT and CDR2 FQNNGV. The CDR3 length is 14 residues. As DNA, the CDR3 is TGTGCCAGCAGCTTAGTCGGGGGGAACACTGAAGCTTTCTTT. It yields the protein CASSLVGGNTEAFF.

The chain combines TRBV7-9 with TRBJ2-5, with D unclear. The CDR3 sequence is 13 residues long. Trimming cost V 5 bases and J 3 bases, with 10 bases left between them. Germline CDR1 is SEHNR and CDR2 is FQNEAQ (reference sequence). CDR3 nucleotides: TGTGCCAGCAGCCCGAATAGAGAAGAGACCCAGTACTTC. It specifies CASSPNREETQYF. Using reference TRBV7-9 and TRBJ2-5 for the parts outside the CDR3, the full variable domain is DTGVSQNPRHKITKRGQNVTFRCDPISEHNRLYWYRQTLGQGPEFLTYFQNEAQLEKSRLLSDRFSAERPKGSFSTLEIQRTEQGDSAMYLCASSPNREETQYFGPGTRLLVL.

The chain carries TRBV4-2 and TRBJ1-1; D may be TRBD1 (6 bases). The length of the CDR3 is 13 residues. V was trimmed by 4 bases and J by 4 bases, leaving 10 bases between them. CDR1 and CDR2 (germline): LGHNA, YNFKEQ. The CDR3 nucleotides read TGTGCCAGCAGCCCAAGGGGGGGCACTGAAGCTTTCTTT. Amino acid sequence: CASSPRGGTEAFF.

V usage is TRBV7-3 and J usage is TRBJ2-3, with D unresolved. This CDR3 contains 13 residues. Germline V gene sequence: CDR1 SGHTA, CDR2 FQGTGA. V lost 1 base and J 5 bases, leaving 7 bases between the germline ends. The CDR3 DNA is TGTGCCAGCAGCTTAAAACACGGAGATACGCAGTATTTT. Translating it yields CASSLKHGDTQYF.

This chain uses TRBV9 with TRBJ2-7; D is unresolved. CDR1 is SGDLS and CDR2 is YYNGEE in the germline V gene. Trimming stripped 4 bases from V and 4 bases from J, with 12 bases between. This CDR3 is built from 13 residues. In DNA, the CDR3 is TGTGCCAGCAGCCGTCTGAGTGGGTACGAGCAGTACTTC. This translates into CASSRLSGYEQYF.

A single count supports this clone. The V call is TRBV6-5, the J call TRBJ2-5; 7 bases map to TRBD2. V dropped 6 bases and J dropped 1; count of bases not matched to a gene: 5. Per germline, CDR1 MNHEY and CDR2 SVGAGI. CDR3 size: 14 residues. CDR3 DNA: TGTGCCAGCAGCCCCGGGACTACCCAAGAGACCCAGTACTTC. Translation: CASSPGTTQETQYF.

The CDR3 DNA reads as TGTGCCAGCAGCTTAGATCGGGACAGGGGTCCAGCTTTCTTT. The encoded protein is CASSLDRDRGPAFF. The J gene is TRBJ1-1, the V gene TRBV11-3; 10 bases fit TRBD1. The CDR3 runs to 14 residues. Germline CDR1 and CDR2: SGHNT and YENEEA. V trimming: 0 bases; J trimming: 10 bases; junction bases outside the gene matches: 5.